What follows are 11 T cell receptor beta chains derived from one specimen sequenced in a study of cytomegalovirus exposure and HLA in healthy donors. PCR used 60 Vbeta primers and 13 Jbeta primers. Only in-frame clones appear in the TCRdb table, and some are missing; sequencing was by immunoSEQ multiplex PCR. The sample includes fewer than 200,000 clones, approximately 62% of them seen just once. The sample was PBMCs. The receptors derive from a man aged 50-59 years in good health and CMV-seronegative.

This clone has just one count. This chain uses TRBV18 with TRBJ2-1; a possible D gene is TRBD1 (5 bases). Per the germline V gene, CDR1 is KGHSH and CDR2 is LQKENI. There are 12 residues in the CDR3. V was cut by 5 bases and J by 7 bases, with 9 bases left in between. The CDR3: CASSNKGNEQFF. The DNA for the CDR3 is TGTGCCAGCTCAAATAAGGGGAATGAGCAGTTCTTC.

CDR3 region: CASTSGGINTGELFF. CDR3 sequence (DNA): TGCGCCAGCACTAGCGGGGGGATAAACACCGGGGAGCTGTTTTTT. The V gene is TRBV5-1, the J gene TRBJ2-2, with 11 bases fitting TRBD2. V shed 6 bases, J shed 2 bases, and the junction held 3 bases outside the gene matches. There are 15 residues in the CDR3. CDR1 and CDR2 (germline): SGHRS, YFSETQ.

The chain combines TRBV7-2 with TRBJ1-6, with a weak D call TRBD1 (5 bases). CDR1 is SGHTA and CDR2 is FQGNSA in the germline V gene. Between the trimmed V and J ends, which lost 5 bases and 6 bases, there was a span of 8 bases. This CDR3 has 13 residues. Written as DNA, the CDR3 is TGTGCCAGCAGCACACAGGTTAATTCACCCCTCCACTTT. Amino acid sequence: CASSTQVNSPLHF.

This clone was observed once. The gene calls are TRBV29-1 and TRBJ2-5; 9 positions agree with TRBD2. CDR3 length: 14 amino acids. J gave up 5 bases and V 5 bases, and 9 bases lay outside the gene matches. CDR1 and CDR2 from the germline V gene are SQVTM and ANQGSEA. CDR3 residues: CSVRASGAGETQYF. DNA of the CDR3: TGCAGCGTTAGGGCTAGCGGGGCTGGGGAGACCCAGTACTTC.

This clone was counted a few times. V gene TRBV5-1 combines with J gene TRBJ1-1; D remains ambiguous. The CDR3 extends over 13 amino acids. Trimming shortened V by 0 bases and J by 7 bases, and 10 bases separated the two germline ends. The germline CDR1 and CDR2 sequences are SGHRS and YFSETQ. The CDR3 region has the DNA TGCGCCAGCAGCTTGGCGGGTGTTGATGAAGCTTTCTTT. Translated, it gives CASSLAGVDEAFF.

A few counts support this clone. The CDR3 protein is CASSVVGGTEAFF. DNA of the CDR3: TGTGCCAGCAGCGTAGTGGGGGGCACTGAAGCTTTCTTT. The rearrangement joins TRBV5-4 to TRBJ1-1, with TRBD1 as a possible D gene (5 bases). Trimming left V 4 bases short and J 4 bases short, with 11 bases between. Germline values: CDR1 SGHNT, CDR2 YYREEE (reference sequence). The CDR3 length is 13 residues.

The chain carries TRBV25-1 and TRBJ1-3; TRBD1 agrees at 7 bases. The DNA matches TRBJ2-2 better at its end, which makes the J call doubtful. The CDR3 has 14 amino acids. Per the germline V gene, CDR1 is MGHDK and CDR2 is SYGVNS. The CDR3 sequence: CASRDRSNTGELFF. The CDR3 region has the DNA TGTGCCAGCAGGGACAGGTCGAACACCGGGGAGCTGTTTTTT.

This clone was detected once. This sequence joins TRBV28 and TRBJ2-7; 7 positions match TRBD1. V shed 4 bases, J shed 4 bases, and the junction held 7 bases outside the gene matches. CDR1 is MDHEN and CDR2 is SYDVKM in the germline V gene. The CDR3 runs to 14 residues. CDR3 residues: CASSSNRGFYEQYF. CDR3 nucleotides: TGTGCCAGCAGTTCCAACAGGGGTTTTTACGAGCAGTACTTC.

J is TRBJ2-2 and V is TRBV28; the D gene is possibly TRBD2 (5 bases). Germline values: CDR1 MDHEN, CDR2 SYDVKM. The CDR3 spans 16 residues. With 5 bases removed from V and 4 bases from J, the gap between germline ends came to 17 bases. Here the CDR3 reads CASSLGPEGFTGELFF. In DNA, the CDR3 is TGTGCCAGCAGTCTCGGACCCGAGGGCTTCACCGGGGAGCTGTTTTTT. The full variable domain, completed using reference TRBV28 and TRBJ2-2, is DVKVTQSSRYLVKRTGEKVFLECVQDMDHENMFWYRQDPGLGLRLIYFSYDVKMKEKGDIPEGYSVSREKKERFSLILESASTNQTSMYLCASSLGPEGFTGELFFGEGSRLTVL.

The rearrangement uses TRBV5-4 and TRBJ2-2; 12 nucleotides align to TRBD1. The V and J ends lost 2 bases and 7 bases, in that order; junction bases with no gene match: 6. The CDR3 spans 16 residues. Germline values: CDR1 SGHNT, CDR2 YYREEE (reference sequence). The CDR3 is CASSLSGTGGFGELFF. CDR3 sequence (DNA): TGTGCCAGCAGCTTATCCGGGACAGGGGGCTTCGGGGAGCTGTTTTTT.

The sample holds a few counts of this clone. The chain carries TRBV9 and TRBJ2-5; 8 bases line up with TRBD2. Per germline, CDR1 SGDLS and CDR2 YYNGEE. The CDR3 length is 14 residues. After removal of 3 bases from V and 2 bases from J, the junction contained 3 bases not matched to a gene. The CDR3 sequence is CASSGPSGQETQYF. The CDR3 DNA reads TGTGCCAGCAGCGGCCCTAGCGGGCAAGAGACCCAGTACTTC.